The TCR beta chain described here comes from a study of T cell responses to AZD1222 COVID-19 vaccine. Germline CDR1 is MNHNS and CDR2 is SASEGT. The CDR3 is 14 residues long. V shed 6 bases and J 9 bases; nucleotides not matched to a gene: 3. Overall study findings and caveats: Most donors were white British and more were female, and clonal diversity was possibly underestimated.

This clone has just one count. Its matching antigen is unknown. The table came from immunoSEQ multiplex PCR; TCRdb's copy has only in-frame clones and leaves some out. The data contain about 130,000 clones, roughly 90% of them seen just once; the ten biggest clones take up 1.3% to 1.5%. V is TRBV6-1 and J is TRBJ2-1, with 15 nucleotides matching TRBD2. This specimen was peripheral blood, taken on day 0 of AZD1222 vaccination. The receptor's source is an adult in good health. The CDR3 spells CASRPGLAGGEQFF. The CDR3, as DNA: TGTGCCAGCAGGCCGGGACTAGCGGGGGGTGAGCAGTTCTTC.